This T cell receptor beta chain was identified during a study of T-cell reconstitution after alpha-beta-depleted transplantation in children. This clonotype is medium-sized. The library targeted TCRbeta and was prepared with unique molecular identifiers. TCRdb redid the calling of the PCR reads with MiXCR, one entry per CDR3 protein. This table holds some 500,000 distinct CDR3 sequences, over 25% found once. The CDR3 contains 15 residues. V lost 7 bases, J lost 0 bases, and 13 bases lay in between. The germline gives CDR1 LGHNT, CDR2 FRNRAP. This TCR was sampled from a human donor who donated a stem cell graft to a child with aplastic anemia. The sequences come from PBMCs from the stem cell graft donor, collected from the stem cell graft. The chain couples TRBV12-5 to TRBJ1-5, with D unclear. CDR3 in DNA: TGTGCTAGTGCCCGAGACGGCAATAGCAATCAGCCCCAGCATTTT. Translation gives CASARDGNSNQPQHF.